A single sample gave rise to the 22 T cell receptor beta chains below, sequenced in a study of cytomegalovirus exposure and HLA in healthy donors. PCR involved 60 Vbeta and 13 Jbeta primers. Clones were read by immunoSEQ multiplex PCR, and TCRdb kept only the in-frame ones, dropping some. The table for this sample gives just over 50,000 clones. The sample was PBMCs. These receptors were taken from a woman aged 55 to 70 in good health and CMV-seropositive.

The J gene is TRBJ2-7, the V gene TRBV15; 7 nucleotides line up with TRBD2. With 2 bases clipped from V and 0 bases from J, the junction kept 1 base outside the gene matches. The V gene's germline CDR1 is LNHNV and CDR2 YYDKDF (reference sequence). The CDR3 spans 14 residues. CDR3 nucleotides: TGTGCCACCAGCAGACCGGGGGGCTCCTACGAGCAGTACTTC. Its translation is CATSRPGGSYEQYF.

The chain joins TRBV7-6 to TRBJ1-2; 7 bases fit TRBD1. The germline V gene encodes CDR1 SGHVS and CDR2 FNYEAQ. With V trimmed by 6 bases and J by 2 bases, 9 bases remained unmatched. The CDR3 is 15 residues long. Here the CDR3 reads CASSFSQGSNYGYTF. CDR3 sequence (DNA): TGTGCCAGCAGTTTTTCACAGGGGTCAAACTATGGCTACACCTTC.

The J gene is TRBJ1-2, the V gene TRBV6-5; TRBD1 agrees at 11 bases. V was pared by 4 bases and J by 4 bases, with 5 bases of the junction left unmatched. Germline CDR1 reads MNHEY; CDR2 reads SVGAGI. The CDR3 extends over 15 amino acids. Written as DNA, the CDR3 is TGTGCCAGCAGTTTGACGGGACAGGGGGGCTATGGCTACACCTTC. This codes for CASSLTGQGGYGYTF.

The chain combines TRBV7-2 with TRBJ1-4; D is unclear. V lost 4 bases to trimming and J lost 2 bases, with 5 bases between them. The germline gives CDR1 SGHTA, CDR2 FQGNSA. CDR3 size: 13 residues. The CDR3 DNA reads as TGTGCCAGCAGCTCGTCCACTAATGAAAAACTGTTTTTT. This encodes CASSSSTNEKLFF.

In DNA, the CDR3 is TGTGCCAGTAGCCAGACAGGGATTAATTCACCCCTCCACTTT. Encoded protein: CASSQTGINSPLHF. The V gene is TRBV19, the J gene TRBJ1-6, with TRBD1 matching over 7 bases. The length of the CDR3 is 14 residues. The J segment lost 6 bases and the V segment lost 6 bases, leaving 5 bases of the junction unmatched. Per germline, CDR1 LNHDA and CDR2 SQIVND (reference sequence).

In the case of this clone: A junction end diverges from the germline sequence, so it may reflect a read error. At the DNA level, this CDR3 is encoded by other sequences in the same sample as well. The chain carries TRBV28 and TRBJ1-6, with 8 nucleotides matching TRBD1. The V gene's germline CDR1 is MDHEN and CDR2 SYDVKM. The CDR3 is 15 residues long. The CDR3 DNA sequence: TGTGCCAGCAGCCTGACAGGGGCCTATAATTCACCCCTACACTTT. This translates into CASSLTGAYNSPLHF.

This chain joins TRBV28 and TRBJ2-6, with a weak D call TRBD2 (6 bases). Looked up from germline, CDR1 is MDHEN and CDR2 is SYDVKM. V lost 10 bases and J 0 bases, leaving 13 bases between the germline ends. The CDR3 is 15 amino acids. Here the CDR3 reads CATRMGGSGANVLTF. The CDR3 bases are TGTGCCACCCGGATGGGAGGCTCTGGGGCCAACGTCCTGACTTTC.

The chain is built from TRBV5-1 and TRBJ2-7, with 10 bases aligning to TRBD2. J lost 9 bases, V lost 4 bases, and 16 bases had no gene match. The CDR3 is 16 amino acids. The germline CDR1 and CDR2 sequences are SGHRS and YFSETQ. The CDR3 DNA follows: TGCGCCAGCAGCCCGACACCTAGCGGGGGCACGACCCCGCAGTACTTC. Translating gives CASSPTPSGGTTPQYF. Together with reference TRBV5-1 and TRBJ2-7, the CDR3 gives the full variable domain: KAGVTQTPRYLIKTRGQQVTLSCSPISGHRSVSWYQQTPGQGLQFLFEYFSETQRNKGNFPGRFSGRQFSNSRSEMNVSTLELGDSALYLCASSPTPSGGTTPQYFGPGTRLTVT.

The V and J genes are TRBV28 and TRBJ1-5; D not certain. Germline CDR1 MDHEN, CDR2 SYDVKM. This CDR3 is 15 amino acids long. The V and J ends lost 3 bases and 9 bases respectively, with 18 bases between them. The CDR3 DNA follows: TGTGCCAGCAGTTTCCGGCGGCCCACTATTGGGCCCCAGCATTTT. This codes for CASSFRRPTIGPQHF.

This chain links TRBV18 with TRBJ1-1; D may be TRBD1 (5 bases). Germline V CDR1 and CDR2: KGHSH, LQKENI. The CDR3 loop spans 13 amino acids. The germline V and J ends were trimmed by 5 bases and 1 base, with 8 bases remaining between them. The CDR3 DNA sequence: TGTGCCAGCTCAGCCGACAGGAACACTGAAGCTTTCTTT. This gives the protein CASSADRNTEAFF.

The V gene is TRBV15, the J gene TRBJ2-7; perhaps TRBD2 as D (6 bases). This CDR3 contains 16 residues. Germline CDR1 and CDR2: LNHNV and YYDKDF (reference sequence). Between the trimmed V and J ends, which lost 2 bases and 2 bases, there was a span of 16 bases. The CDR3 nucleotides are TGTGCCACCAGCAGATATAGCGGTGCAGTACCCTACGAGCAGTACTTC. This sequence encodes CATSRYSGAVPYEQYF.

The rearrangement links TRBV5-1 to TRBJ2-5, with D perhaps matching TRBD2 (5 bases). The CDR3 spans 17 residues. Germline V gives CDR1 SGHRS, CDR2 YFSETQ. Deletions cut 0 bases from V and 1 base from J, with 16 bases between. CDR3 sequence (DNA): TGCGCCAGCAGCTTGGCTTGGCTAGCCGATGCCCAAGAGACCCAGTACTTC. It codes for CASSLAWLADAQETQYF.

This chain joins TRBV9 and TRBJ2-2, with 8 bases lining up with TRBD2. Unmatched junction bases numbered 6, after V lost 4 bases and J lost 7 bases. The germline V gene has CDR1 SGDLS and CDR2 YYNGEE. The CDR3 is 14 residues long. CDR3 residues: CASSRGGHDGELFF. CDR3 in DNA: TGTGCCAGCAGCCGGGGGGGGCATGACGGGGAGCTGTTTTTT. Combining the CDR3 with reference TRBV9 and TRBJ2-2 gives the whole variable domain DSGVTQTPKHLITATGQRVTLRCSPRSGDLSVYWYQQSLDQGLQFLIQYYNGEERAKGNILERFSAQQFPDLHSELNLSSLELGDSALYFCASSRGGHDGELFFGEGSRLTVL.

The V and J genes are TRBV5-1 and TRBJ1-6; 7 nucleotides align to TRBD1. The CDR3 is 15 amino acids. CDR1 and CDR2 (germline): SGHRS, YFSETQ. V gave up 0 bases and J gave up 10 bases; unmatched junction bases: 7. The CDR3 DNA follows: TGCGCCAGCAGCTTGGGGGACAGTGGGATCTCACCCCTCCACTTT. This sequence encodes CASSLGDSGISPLHF.

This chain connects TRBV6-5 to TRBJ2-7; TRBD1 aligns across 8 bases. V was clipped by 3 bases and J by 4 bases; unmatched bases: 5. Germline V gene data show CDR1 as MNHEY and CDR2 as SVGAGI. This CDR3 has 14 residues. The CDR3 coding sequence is TGTGCCAGCAGTTATACAGGGGGAAAGTACGAGCAGTACTTC. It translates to CASSYTGGKYEQYF.

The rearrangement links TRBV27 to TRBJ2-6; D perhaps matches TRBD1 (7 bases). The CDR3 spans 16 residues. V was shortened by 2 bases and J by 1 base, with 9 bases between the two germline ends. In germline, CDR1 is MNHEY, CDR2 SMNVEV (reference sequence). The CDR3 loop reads CASSLQGGSGANVLTF. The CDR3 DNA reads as TGTGCCAGCAGTTTACAGGGGGGATCTGGGGCCAACGTCCTGACTTTC.

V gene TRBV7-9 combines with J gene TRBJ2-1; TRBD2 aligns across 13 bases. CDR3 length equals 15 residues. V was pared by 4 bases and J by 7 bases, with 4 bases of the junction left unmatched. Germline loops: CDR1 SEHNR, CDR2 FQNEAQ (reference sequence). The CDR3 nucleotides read TGTGCCAGCAGCTCCGGGACTAGCGGGGTTAATGAGCAGTTCTTC. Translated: CASSSGTSGVNEQFF.

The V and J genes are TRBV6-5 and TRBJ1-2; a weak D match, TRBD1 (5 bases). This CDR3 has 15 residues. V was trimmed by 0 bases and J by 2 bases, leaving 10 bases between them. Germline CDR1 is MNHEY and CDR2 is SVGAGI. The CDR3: CASSYSLQENYGYTF. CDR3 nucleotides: TGTGCCAGCAGTTACTCGCTACAGGAAAACTATGGCTACACCTTC.

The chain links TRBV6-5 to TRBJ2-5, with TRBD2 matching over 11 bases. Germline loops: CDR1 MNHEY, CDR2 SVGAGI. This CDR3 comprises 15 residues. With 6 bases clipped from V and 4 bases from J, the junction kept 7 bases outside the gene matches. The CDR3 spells CASSFSGGAGETQYF. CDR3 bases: TGTGCCAGCAGCTTTAGCGGGGGGGCCGGAGAGACCCAGTACTTC.

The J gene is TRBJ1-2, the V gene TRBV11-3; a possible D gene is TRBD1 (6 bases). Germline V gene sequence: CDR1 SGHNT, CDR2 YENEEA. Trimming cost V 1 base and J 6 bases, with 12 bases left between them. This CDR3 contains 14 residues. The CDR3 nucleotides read TGTGCCAGCAGCTTAGGACAGGAAAGGCATGGCTACACCTTC. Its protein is CASSLGQERHGYTF. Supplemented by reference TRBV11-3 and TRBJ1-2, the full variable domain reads EAGVVQSPRYKIIEKKQPVAFWCNPISGHNTLYWYLQNLGQGPELLIRYENEEAVDDSQLPKDRFSAERLKGVDSTLKIQPAELGDSAVYLCASSLGQERHGYTFGSGTRLTVV.

CDR3 sequence reads: CASSYSMGQGSGYTF. In DNA, the CDR3 is TGTGCCAGCAGTTACTCGATGGGACAGGGATCGGGCTACACCTTC. The chain joins TRBV6-6 to TRBJ1-2; the match to TRBD1 covers 9 bases. This CDR3 is built from 15 residues. Trimming took 0 bases from V and 8 from J; bases not matched to a gene: 7. Germline loops: CDR1 MNHNY, CDR2 SVGAGI (reference sequence).

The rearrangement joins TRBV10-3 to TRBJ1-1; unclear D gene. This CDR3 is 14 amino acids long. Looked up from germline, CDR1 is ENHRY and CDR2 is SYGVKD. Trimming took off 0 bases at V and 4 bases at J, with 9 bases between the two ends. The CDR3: CAISESREVTEAFF. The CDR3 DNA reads TGTGCCATCAGTGAGTCGAGGGAGGTCACTGAAGCTTTCTTT.